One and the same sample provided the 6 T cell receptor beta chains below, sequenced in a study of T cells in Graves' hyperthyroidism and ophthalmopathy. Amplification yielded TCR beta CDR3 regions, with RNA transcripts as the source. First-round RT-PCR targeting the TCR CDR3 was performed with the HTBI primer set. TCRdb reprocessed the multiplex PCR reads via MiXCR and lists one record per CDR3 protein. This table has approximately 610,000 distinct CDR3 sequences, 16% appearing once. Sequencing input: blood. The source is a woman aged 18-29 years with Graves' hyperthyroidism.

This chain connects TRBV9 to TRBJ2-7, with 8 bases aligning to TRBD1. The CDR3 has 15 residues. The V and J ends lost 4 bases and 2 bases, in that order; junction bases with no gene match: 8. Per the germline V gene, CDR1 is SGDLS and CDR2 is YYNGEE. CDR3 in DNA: TGTGCCAGCAGCACCGGGACAGGTAGGGCCTACGAGCAGTACTTC. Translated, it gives CASSTGTGRAYEQYF.

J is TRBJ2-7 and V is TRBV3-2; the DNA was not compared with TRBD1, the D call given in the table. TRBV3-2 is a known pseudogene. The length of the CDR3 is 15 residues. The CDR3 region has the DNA TGTGCCAGCAGCCAAATTCTTCGGCTCGGGAACGAGCAGTACTTC. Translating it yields CASSQILRLGNEQYF.

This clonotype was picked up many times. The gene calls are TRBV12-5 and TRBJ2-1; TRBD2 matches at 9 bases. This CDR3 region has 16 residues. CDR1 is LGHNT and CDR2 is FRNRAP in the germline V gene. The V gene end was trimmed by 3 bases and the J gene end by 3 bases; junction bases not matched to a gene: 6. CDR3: CASGLAAGGLYNEQFF. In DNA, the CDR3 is TGTGCTAGTGGTTTAGCAGCGGGAGGTCTCTACAATGAGCAGTTCTTC.

CDR3 bases: TGCAGTGCTAGAGGTACTAGCGGGACCTTCTACGAGCAGTACTTC. Translated, it gives CSARGTSGTFYEQYF. V is TRBV20-1 and J is TRBJ2-7, with TRBD2 matching over 10 bases. With V trimmed by 1 base and J by 3 bases, 6 bases remained unmatched. The CDR3 covers 15 residues. Germline V gene data show CDR1 as DFQATT and CDR2 as SNEGSKA (reference sequence).

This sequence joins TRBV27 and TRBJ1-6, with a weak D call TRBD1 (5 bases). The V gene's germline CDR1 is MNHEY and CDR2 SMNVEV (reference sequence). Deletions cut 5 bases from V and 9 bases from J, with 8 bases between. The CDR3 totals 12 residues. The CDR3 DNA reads TGTGCCAGCAGTGGGGGAAGTTCACCCCTCCACTTT. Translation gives CASSGGSSPLHF.

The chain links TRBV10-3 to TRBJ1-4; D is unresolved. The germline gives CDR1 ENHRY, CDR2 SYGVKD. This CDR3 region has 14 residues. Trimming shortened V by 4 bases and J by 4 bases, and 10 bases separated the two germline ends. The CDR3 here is CAISGARDNEKLFF. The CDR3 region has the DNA TGTGCCATCAGTGGGGCACGCGATAATGAAAAACTGTTTTTT.